These 18 T cell receptor beta chains originate from one sample sequenced in a study of cytomegalovirus exposure and HLA in healthy donors. PCR amplification relied on 60 Vbeta primers (plus 13 Jbeta primers). The method was immunoSEQ multiplex PCR; TCRdb's version includes in-frame clones alone and lacks a portion of them. The table shows fewer than 120,000 clones, with approximately 80% occurring only once. Source material: PBMCs. These receptors originate from a woman in her sixties or seventies in good health and CMV-seropositive.

The V and J genes are TRBV4-2 and TRBJ2-7; 7 bases fit TRBD2. CDR3 length: 17 amino acids. From germline, CDR1 is LGHNA and CDR2 YNFKEQ. J gave up 2 bases and V 0 bases, and 10 bases lay outside the gene matches. The CDR3 protein is CASSQDEGRASPYEQYF. The CDR3 bases are TGTGCCAGCAGCCAAGACGAGGGGAGGGCCTCACCCTACGAGCAGTACTTC.

The J gene is TRBJ2-2, the V gene TRBV5-1, with 13 bases that match TRBD2. This CDR3 is built from 17 residues. The V gene end was trimmed by 2 bases and the J gene end by 2 bases; junction bases not matched to a gene: 3. Germline CDR1 SGHRS, CDR2 YFSETQ. The CDR3 DNA reads TGCGCCAGCAGCTTACGGACTAGCGGGAGAAACACCGGGGAGCTGTTTTTT. This gives the protein CASSLRTSGRNTGELFF.

V is TRBV6-5 and J is TRBJ1-2, with D possibly TRBD1 on 6 matching bases. The CDR3 extends over 15 amino acids. Germline values: CDR1 MNHEY, CDR2 SVGAGI. The V end lost 0 bases, the J end lost 4 bases, and 12 bases lay between the germline ends. CDR3: CASSYSYSGVYGYTF. CDR3 in DNA: TGTGCCAGCAGTTACTCGTATTCAGGGGTCTATGGCTACACCTTC.

V gene TRBV7-7 combines with J gene TRBJ1-2, with D possibly TRBD1 on 6 matching bases. Trimming shortened V by 3 bases and J by 4 bases, and 9 bases separated the two germline ends. Germline V gives CDR1 SSHAT, CDR2 FNYEAQ (reference sequence). The CDR3 contains 13 residues. Written as DNA, the CDR3 is TGTGCCAGCAGCTTTGACAGGCTCTATGGCTACACCTTC. Protein: CASSFDRLYGYTF. Full variable domain (missing parts from reference TRBV7-7 and TRBJ1-2): GAGVSQSPRYKVTKRGQDVTLRCDPISSHATLYWYQQALGQGPEFLTYFNYEAQPDKSGLPSDRFSAERPEGSISTLTIQRTEQRDSAMYRCASSFDRLYGYTFGSGTRLTVV.

The chain carries TRBV18 and TRBJ2-2, with 7 bases identical to TRBD2. CDR3 length equals 14 residues. Germline trimming cut 3 bases from V and 6 bases from J; bases unmatched to any gene: 4. Germline V lookup: CDR1 KGHSH, CDR2 LQKENI. CDR3 amino acids: CASSPGGSAGELFF. CDR3 coding DNA: TGTGCCAGCTCACCGGGCGGGAGTGCCGGGGAGCTGTTTTTT.

V is TRBV7-9 and J is TRBJ1-3; D unresolved. V lost 2 bases, J lost 0 bases, and 5 bases lay in between. Germline loops: CDR1 SEHNR, CDR2 FQNEAQ (reference sequence). This CDR3 has 14 residues. CDR3 DNA sequence: TGTGCCAGCAGCTTAACGAGCTCTGGAAACACCATATATTTT. Its translation: CASSLTSSGNTIYF. Supplemented by reference TRBV7-9 and TRBJ1-3, the full variable domain reads DTGVSQNPRHKITKRGQNVTFRCDPISEHNRLYWYRQTLGQGPEFLTYFQNEAQLEKSRLLSDRFSAERPKGSFSTLEIQRTEQGDSAMYLCASSLTSSGNTIYFGEGSWLTVV.

This clone was detected a few times. The chain recombines TRBV5-1 with TRBJ1-1; D unresolved. From germline, CDR1 is SGHRS and CDR2 YFSETQ. The V end was cut by 8 bases, the J end by 0 bases, with 11 bases between. The CDR3 loop spans 13 amino acids. CDR3 amino acids: CASHPGLNTEAFF. The CDR3 DNA follows: TGCGCCAGTCACCCGGGGTTGAACACTGAAGCTTTCTTT. Combining the CDR3 with reference TRBV5-1 and TRBJ1-1 gives the whole variable domain KAGVTQTPRYLIKTRGQQVTLSCSPISGHRSVSWYQQTPGQGLQFLFEYFSETQRNKGNFPGRFSGRQFSNSRSEMNVSTLELGDSALYLCASHPGLNTEAFFGQGTRLTVV.

The genes are TRBV18 and TRBJ1-1; D ambiguous. CDR1 KGHSH and CDR2 LQKENI come from the germline V gene. This CDR3 comprises 14 residues. V was trimmed by 2 bases and J by 3 bases, leaving 10 bases between them. CDR3 in DNA: TGTGCCAGCTCACCAACAGACCAACACACTGAAGCTTTCTTT. Translated, it gives CASSPTDQHTEAFF.

The chain links TRBV25-1 to TRBJ1-1; 8 nucleotides agree with TRBD1. The ends lost 7 bases at V and 1 base at J; junction bases unmatched: 14. Germline-derived CDR1 and CDR2 are MGHDK and SYGVNS. The CDR3 consists of 17 residues. The CDR3 DNA sequence: TGTGCCAGCACTCCATCGGGGGCAGGGGGCCAGAACACTGAAGCTTTCTTT. Translated, it gives CASTPSGAGGQNTEAFF.

This clone was recorded a few times. Written as DNA, the CDR3 is TGTGCCAGCAGCTTAAGAGGACTAGAAGACAATGAGCAGTTCTTC. Translating it yields CASSLRGLEDNEQFF. The J gene is TRBJ2-1, the V gene TRBV7-9; 7 positions match TRBD2. This CDR3 has 15 amino acids. J gave up 5 bases and V 2 bases, and 6 bases lay outside the gene matches. CDR1 and CDR2 (germline): SEHNR, FQNEAQ (reference sequence).

In nucleotides, the CDR3 is TGTGCCAGCAGCCCGCGGGACTCCGGGTGGTACTACGAGCAGTACTTC. It yields the protein CASSPRDSGWYYEQYF. This chain uses TRBV9 with TRBJ2-7; maybe TRBD2 (6 bases). The germline V and J ends were trimmed by 4 bases and 3 bases, with 20 bases remaining between them. This CDR3 contains 16 residues. Germline V gene sequence: CDR1 SGDLS, CDR2 YYNGEE.

This chain uses TRBV5-1 with TRBJ2-3; 8 bases are shared with TRBD2. The germline CDR1 and CDR2 sequences are SGHRS and YFSETQ. CDR3 size: 14 residues. V trimming: 7 bases; J trimming: 5 bases; junction bases outside the gene matches: 9. The chain's CDR3 is CASGSGGVGDTQYF. CDR3 in DNA: TGCGCCAGCGGATCCGGGGGGGTAGGAGATACGCAGTATTTT.

The chain employs TRBV6-6 and TRBJ1-5; 10 positions agree with TRBD1. With V trimmed by 4 bases and J by 6 bases, 3 bases remained unmatched. The CDR3 runs 14 residues. The germline V gene has CDR1 MNHNY and CDR2 SVGAGI (reference sequence). The CDR3 loop reads CASSSGQGGQPQHF. Here the CDR3 DNA reads TGTGCCAGCAGTTCCGGACAGGGGGGTCAGCCCCAGCATTTT.

The chain is built from TRBV9 and TRBJ1-2; D not certain. This CDR3 spans 14 amino acids. V lost 0 bases to trimming and J lost 6 bases, with 12 bases between them. Germline V CDR1 and CDR2: SGDLS, YYNGEE. CDR3 nucleotide sequence: TGTGCCAGCAGCGTAGGGGAGGGAGCCCATGGCTACACCTTC. Its translation is CASSVGEGAHGYTF. The full variable domain, completed using reference TRBV9 and TRBJ1-2, is DSGVTQTPKHLITATGQRVTLRCSPRSGDLSVYWYQQSLDQGLQFLIQYYNGEERAKGNILERFSAQQFPDLHSELNLSSLELGDSALYFCASSVGEGAHGYTFGSGTRLTVV.

The chain couples TRBV7-3 to TRBJ1-1, with D possibly TRBD1 on 6 matching bases. With 4 bases removed from V and 3 bases from J, the gap between germline ends came to 12 bases. The CDR3 spans 14 residues. From germline, CDR1 is SGHTA and CDR2 FQGTGA. The CDR3 loop reads CASSSGGADTEAFF. The CDR3 coding sequence is TGTGCCAGCAGCTCGGGGGGCGCGGACACTGAAGCTTTCTTT.

V gene TRBV6-5 combines with J gene TRBJ1-2, with 7 bases fitting TRBD1. Germline V gene lookup returns CDR1 MNHEY and CDR2 SVGAGI. J lost 6 bases, V lost 5 bases, and 9 bases had no gene match. The CDR3 is made up of 14 amino acids. CDR3 loop: CASSPYTGTDGYTF. The CDR3 coding sequence is TGTGCCAGCAGTCCCTACACCGGGACAGATGGCTACACCTTC.

The gene calls are TRBV9 and TRBJ2-2; 7 bases align to TRBD1. This CDR3 spans 15 amino acids. Germline V CDR1 and CDR2: SGDLS, YYNGEE. V was pared by 2 bases and J by 4 bases, with 5 bases of the junction left unmatched. The CDR3 nucleotides read TGTGCCAGCAGCGTCGGACAGGCGGGCACCGGGGAGCTGTTTTTT. Translating it yields CASSVGQAGTGELFF. The complete variable domain, with remaining parts taken from reference TRBV9 and TRBJ2-2, reads DSGVTQTPKHLITATGQRVTLRCSPRSGDLSVYWYQQSLDQGLQFLIQYYNGEERAKGNILERFSAQQFPDLHSELNLSSLELGDSALYFCASSVGQAGTGELFFGEGSRLTVL.

This chain uses TRBV18 with TRBJ1-2; perhaps TRBD1 as D (6 bases). The CDR3 is 13 amino acids. Deletions cut 2 bases from V and 5 bases from J, with 9 bases between. Germline lookup yields CDR1 KGHSH and CDR2 LQKENI. CDR3 loop: CASSPWTAYGYTF. CDR3 coding DNA: TGTGCCAGCTCACCATGGACAGCGTATGGCTACACCTTC.